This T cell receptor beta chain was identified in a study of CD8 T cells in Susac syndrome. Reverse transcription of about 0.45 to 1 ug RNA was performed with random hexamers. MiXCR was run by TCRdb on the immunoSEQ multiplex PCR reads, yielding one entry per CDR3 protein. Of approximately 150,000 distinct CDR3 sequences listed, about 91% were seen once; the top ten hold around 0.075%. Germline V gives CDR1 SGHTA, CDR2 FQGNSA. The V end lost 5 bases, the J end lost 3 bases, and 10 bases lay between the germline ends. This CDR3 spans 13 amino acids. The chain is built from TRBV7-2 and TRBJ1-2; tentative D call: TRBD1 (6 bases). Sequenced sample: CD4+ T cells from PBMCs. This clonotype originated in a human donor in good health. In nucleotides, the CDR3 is TGTGCCAGCAGCCCCAGGGGTGACTATGGCTACACCTTC. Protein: CASSPRGDYGYTF. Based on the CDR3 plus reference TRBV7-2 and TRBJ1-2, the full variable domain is GAGVSQSPSNKVTEKGKDVELRCDPISGHTALYWYRQSLGQGLEFLIYFQGNSAPDKSGLPSDRFSAERTGGSVSTLTIQRTQQEDSAVYLCASSPRGDYGYTFGSGTRLTVV.